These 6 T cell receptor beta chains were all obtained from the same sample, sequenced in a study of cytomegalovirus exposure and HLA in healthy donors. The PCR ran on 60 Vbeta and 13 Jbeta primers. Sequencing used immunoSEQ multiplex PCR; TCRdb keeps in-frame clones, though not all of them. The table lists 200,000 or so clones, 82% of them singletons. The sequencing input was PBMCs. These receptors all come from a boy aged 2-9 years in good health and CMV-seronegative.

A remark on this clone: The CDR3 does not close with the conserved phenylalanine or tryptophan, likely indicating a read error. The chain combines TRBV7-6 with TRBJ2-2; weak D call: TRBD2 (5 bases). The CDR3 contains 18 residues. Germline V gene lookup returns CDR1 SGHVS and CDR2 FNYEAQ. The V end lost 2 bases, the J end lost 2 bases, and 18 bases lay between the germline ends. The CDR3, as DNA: TGTGCCAGCAGCTTACGCCTGTCTGGGAGAGAAAACACCGGGGAGCTGTTTCTT. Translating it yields CASSLRLSGRENTGELFL.

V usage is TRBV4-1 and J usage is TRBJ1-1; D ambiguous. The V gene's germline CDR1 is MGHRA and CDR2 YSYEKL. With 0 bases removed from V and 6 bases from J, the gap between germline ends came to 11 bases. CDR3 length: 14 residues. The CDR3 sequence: CASSQDGVWAEAFF. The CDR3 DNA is TGCGCCAGCAGCCAAGATGGAGTTTGGGCTGAAGCTTTCTTT.

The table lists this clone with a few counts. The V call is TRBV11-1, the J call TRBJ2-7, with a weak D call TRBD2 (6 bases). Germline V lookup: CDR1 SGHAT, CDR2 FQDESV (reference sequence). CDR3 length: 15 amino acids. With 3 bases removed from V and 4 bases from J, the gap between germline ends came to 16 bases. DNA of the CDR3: TGTGCCAGCAGCTTTTCCGCCAGGGCGGGGTACGAGCAGTACTTC. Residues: CASSFSARAGYEQYF.

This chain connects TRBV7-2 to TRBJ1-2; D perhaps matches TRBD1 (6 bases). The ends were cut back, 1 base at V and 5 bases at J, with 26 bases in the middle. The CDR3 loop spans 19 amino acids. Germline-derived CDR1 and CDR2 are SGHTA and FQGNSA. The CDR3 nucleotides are TGTGCCAGCAGCTTAGTCGGAGGGGGGCTCGCGGCGGGGGGATATGGCTACACCTTC. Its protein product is CASSLVGGGLAAGGYGYTF.

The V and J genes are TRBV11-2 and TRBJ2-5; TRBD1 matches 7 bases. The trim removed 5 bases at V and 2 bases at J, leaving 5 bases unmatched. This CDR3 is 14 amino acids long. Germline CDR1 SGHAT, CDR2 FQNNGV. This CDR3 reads CASSRPGQQETQYF. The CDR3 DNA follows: TGTGCCAGCAGCAGACCGGGACAGCAAGAGACCCAGTACTTC.

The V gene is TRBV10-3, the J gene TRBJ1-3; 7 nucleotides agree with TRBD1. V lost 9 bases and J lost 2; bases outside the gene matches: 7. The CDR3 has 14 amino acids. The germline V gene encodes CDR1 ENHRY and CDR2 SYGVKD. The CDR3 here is CAMSQGSTGNTIYF. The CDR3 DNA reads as TGTGCCATGTCACAGGGGTCTACTGGAAACACCATATATTTT.